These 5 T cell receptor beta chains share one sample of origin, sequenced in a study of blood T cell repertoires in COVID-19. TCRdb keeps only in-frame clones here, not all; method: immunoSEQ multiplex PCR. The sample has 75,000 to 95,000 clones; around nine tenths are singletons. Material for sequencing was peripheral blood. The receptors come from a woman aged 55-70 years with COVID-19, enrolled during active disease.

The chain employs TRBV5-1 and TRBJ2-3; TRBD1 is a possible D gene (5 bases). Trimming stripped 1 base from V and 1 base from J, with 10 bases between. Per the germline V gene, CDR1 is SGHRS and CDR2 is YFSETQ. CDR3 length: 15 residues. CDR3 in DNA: TGCGCCAGCAGCTTGAGAGGCAGGGGCACAGATACGCAGTATTTT. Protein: CASSLRGRGTDTQYF.

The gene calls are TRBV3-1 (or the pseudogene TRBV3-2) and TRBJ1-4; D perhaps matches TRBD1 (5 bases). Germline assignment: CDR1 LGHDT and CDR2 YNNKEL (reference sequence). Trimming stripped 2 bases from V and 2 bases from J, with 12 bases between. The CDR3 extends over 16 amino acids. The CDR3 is CASSQLGGATNEKLFF. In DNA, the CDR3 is TGTGCCAGCAGCCAATTGGGAGGGGCGACTAATGAAAAACTGTTTTTT.

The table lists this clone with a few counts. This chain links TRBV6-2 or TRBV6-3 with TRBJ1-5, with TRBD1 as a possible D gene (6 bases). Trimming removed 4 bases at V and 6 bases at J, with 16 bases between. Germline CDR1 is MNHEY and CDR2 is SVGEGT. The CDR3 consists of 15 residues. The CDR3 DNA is TGTGCCAGCAGTTTTGGACAGACCCCGGGTCAGCCCCAGCATTTT. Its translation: CASSFGQTPGQPQHF.

In DNA form, the CDR3 reads TGCGCCAGCAGCTCCGGTGGCGCGGGTGATGAAAAACTGTTTTTT. The encoded protein is CASSSGGAGDEKLFF. The V call is TRBV5-1, the J call TRBJ1-4; D is unresolved. The CDR3 length is 15 residues. V lost 3 bases and J 6 bases, leaving 15 bases between the germline ends. The germline CDR1 and CDR2 sequences are SGHRS and YFSETQ.

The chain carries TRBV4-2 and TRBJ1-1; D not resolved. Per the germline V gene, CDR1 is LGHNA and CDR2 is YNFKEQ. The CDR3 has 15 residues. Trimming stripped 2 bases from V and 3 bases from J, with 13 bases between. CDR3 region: CASSQSRLKDTEAFF. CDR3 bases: TGTGCCAGCAGCCAATCGAGGTTAAAGGACACTGAAGCTTTCTTT.